One and the same sample provided the 8 T cell receptor beta chains below, sequenced in a study of cytomegalovirus exposure and HLA in healthy donors. A multiplex PCR was run with 60 Vbeta primers and 13 Jbeta primers. Sequencing was performed with immunoSEQ multiplex PCR; in TCRdb, only in-frame clones are kept and a portion is missing. The table lists approximately 180,000 clones, over 75% of them singletons. Sequencing was done on a sample of PBMCs. The source of these receptors is a girl under two years old in good health and CMV-seronegative.

This sequence joins TRBV9 and TRBJ2-5; TRBD1 agrees at 8 bases. J lost 11 bases, V lost 3 bases, and 18 bases had no gene match. This CDR3 contains 16 residues. CDR1 is SGDLS and CDR2 is YYNGEE in the germline V gene. The CDR3 bases are TGTGCCAGCAGCGCCTTGGCCGGACAGGGAATGAGGGAGCAGTACTTC. This encodes CASSALAGQGMREQYF.

The chain has TRBV9 and TRBJ2-5, with TRBD1 matching over 7 bases. Germline loops: CDR1 SGDLS, CDR2 YYNGEE. With 4 bases clipped from V and 5 bases from J, the junction kept 8 bases outside the gene matches. The CDR3 spans 14 residues. The CDR3 loop reads CASSPGDRDETQYF. For the CDR3, the DNA is TGTGCCAGCAGCCCTGGAGACAGGGATGAGACCCAGTACTTC.

The gene calls are TRBV4-3 and TRBJ2-1; possibly TRBD2 for D (6 bases). V was shortened by 2 bases and J by 3 bases, with 14 bases between the two germline ends. CDR1 is LGHNA, CDR2 YSLEER, per germline. CDR3 size: 16 residues. DNA for the CDR3: TGCGCCAGCAGCCAAAGCGGTAGCGGACTCTACAATGAGCAGTTCTTC. Translation: CASSQSGSGLYNEQFF.

The table lists this clone with a few counts. DNA for the CDR3: TGTGCCAGCAGTCCACCCAGGGGCGAGCAGTACTTC. Amino acids: CASSPPRGEQYF. The rearrangement links TRBV6-5 to TRBJ2-7, with a possible D match to TRBD1 (6 bases). Trimming left V 5 bases short and J 6 bases short, with 11 bases between. The CDR3 is 12 amino acids. CDR1 MNHEY and CDR2 SVGAGI come from the germline V gene.

The chain recombines TRBV14 with TRBJ1-2; no clear D gene. The CDR3 spans 14 residues. Per germline, CDR1 SGHDN and CDR2 FVKESK. Deletions cut 1 base from V and 4 bases from J, with 10 bases between. CDR3 DNA: TGTGCCAGCAGCCAAGCGAGCCGGAGCTATGGCTACACCTTC. Translation: CASSQASRSYGYTF.

The J gene is TRBJ2-7, the V gene TRBV4-1, with 13 bases aligning to TRBD2. The germline V gene has CDR1 MGHRA and CDR2 YSYEKL. V shed 2 bases and J 9 bases; nucleotides not matched to a gene: 19. CDR3 length: 19 amino acids. The CDR3 DNA reads as TGCGCCAGCAGCCAATCCTTTGGGACTAGCGGGGCATCACGTCCGAGGCAGTACTTC. Protein product: CASSQSFGTSGASRPRQYF.

The rearrangement uses TRBV27 and TRBJ2-1; TRBD2 matches at 9 bases. CDR1 and CDR2 from the germline V gene are MNHEY and SMNVEV (reference sequence). The trim removed 7 bases at V and 9 bases at J, leaving 16 bases unmatched. This CDR3 contains 16 residues. The DNA for the CDR3 is TGTGCCAGCACCCCGATCGGCGGGAGGGCCCCAGTTGAGCAGTTCTTC. Its translation is CASTPIGGRAPVEQFF.

This chain links TRBV29-1 with TRBJ2-7; TRBD2 matches at 10 bases. Germline V gene data show CDR1 as SQVTM and CDR2 as ANQGSEA. The CDR3 sequence is 15 residues long. Losses at the gene ends were 2 bases for V and 4 bases for J; bases not matched to a gene: 8. CDR3 protein: CSVENPLAGVYEQYF. CDR3 bases: TGCAGCGTTGAAAATCCCCTAGCGGGGGTATACGAGCAGTACTTC.